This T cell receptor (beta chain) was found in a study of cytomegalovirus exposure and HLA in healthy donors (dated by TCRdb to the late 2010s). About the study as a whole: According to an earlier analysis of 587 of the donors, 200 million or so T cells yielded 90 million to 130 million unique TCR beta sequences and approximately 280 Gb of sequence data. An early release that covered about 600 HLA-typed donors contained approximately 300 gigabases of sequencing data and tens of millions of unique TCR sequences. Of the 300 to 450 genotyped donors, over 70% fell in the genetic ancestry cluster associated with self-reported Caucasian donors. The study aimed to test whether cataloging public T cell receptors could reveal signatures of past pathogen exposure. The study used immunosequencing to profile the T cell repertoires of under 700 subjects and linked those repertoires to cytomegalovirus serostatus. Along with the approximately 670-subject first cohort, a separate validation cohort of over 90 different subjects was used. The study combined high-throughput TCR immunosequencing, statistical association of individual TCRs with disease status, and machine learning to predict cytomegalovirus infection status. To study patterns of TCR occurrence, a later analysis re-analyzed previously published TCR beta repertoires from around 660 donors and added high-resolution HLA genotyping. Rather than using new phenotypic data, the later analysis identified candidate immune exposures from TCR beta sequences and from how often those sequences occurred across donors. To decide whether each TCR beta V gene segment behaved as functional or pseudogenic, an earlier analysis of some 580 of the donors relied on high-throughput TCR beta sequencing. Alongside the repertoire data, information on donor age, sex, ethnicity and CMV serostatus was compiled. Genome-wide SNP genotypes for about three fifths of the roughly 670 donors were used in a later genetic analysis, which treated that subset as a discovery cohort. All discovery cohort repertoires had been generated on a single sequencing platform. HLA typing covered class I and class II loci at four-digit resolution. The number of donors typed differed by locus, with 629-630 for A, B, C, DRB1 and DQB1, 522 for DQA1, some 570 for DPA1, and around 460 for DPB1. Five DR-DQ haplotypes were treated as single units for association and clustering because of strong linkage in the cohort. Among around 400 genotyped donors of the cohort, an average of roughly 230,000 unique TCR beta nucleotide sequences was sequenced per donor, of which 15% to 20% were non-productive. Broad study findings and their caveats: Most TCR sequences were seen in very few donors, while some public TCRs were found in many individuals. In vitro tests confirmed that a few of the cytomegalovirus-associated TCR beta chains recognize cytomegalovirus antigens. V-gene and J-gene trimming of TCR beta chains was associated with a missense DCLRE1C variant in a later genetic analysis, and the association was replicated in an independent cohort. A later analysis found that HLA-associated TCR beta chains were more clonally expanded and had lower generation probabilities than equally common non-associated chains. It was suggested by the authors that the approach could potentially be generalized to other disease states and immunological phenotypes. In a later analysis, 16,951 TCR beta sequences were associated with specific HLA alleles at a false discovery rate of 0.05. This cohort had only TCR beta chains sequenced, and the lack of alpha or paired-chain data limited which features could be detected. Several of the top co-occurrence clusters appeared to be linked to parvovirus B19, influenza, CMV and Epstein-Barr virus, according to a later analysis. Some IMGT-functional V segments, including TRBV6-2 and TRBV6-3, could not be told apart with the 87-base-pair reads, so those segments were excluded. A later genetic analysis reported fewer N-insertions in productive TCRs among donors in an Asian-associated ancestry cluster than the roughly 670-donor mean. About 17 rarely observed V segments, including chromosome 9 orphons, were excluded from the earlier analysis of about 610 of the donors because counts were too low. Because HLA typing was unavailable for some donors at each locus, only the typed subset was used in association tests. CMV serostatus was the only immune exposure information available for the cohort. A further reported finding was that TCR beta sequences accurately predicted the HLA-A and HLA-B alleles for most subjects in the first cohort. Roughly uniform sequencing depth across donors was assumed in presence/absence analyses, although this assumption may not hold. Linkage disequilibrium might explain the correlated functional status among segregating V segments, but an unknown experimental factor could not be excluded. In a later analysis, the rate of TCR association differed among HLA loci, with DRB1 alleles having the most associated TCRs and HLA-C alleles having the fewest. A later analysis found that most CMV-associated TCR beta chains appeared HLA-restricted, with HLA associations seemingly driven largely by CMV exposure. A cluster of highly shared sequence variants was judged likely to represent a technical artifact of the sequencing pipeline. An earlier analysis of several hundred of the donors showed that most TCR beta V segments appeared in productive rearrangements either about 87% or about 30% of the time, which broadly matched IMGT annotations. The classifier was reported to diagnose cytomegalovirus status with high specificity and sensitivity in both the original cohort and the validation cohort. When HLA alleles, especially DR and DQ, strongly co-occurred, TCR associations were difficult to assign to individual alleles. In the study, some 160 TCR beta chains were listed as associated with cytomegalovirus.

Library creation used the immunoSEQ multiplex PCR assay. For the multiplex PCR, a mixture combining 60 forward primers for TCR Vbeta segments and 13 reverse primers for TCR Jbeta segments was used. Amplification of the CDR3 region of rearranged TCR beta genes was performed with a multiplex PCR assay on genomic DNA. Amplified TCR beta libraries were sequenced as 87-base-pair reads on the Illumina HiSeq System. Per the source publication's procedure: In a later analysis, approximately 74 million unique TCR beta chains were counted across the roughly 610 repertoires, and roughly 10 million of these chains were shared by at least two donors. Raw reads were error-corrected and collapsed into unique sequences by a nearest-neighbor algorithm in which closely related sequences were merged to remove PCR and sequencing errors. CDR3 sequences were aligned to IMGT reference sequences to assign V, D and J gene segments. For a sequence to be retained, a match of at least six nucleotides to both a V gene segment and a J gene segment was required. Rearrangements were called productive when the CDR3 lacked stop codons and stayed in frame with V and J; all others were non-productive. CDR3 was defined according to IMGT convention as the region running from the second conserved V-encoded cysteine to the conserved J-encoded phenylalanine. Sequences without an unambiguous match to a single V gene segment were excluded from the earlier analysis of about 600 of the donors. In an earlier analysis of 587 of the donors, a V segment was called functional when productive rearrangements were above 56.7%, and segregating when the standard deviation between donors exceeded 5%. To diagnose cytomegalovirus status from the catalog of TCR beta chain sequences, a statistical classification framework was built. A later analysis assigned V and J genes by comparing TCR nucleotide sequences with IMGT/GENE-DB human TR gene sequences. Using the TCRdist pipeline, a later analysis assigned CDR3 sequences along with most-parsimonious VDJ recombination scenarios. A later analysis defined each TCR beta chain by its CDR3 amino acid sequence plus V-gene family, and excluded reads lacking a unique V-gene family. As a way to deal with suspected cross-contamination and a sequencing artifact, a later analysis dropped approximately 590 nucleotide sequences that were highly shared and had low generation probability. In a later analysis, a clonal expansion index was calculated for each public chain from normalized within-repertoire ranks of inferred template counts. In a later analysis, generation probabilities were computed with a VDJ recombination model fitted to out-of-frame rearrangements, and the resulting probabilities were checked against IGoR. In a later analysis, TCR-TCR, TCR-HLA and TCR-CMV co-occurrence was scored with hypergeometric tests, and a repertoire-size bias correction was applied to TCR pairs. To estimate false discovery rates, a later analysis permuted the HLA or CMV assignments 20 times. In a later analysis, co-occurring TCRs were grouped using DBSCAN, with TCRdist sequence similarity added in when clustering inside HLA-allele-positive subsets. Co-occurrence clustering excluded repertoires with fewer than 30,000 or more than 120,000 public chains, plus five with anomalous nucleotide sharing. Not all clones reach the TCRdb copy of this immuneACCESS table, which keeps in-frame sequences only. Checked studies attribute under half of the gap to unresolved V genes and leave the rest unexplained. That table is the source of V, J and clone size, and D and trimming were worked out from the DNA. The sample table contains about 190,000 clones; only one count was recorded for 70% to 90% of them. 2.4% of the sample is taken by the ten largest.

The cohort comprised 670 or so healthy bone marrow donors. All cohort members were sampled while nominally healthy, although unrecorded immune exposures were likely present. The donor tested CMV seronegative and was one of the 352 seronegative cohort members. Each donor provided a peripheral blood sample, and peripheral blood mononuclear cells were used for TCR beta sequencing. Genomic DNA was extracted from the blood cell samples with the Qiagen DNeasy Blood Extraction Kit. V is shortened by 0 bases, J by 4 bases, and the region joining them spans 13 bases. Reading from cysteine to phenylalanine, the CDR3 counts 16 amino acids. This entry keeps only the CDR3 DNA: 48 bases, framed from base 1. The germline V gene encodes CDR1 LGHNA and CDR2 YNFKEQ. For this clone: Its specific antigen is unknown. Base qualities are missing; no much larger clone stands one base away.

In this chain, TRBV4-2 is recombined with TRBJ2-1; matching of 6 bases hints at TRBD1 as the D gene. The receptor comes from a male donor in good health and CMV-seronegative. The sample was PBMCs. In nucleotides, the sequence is TGTGCCAGCAGCCAAGATTGGCAGGGGAGATACAATGAGCAGTTCTTC. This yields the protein CASSQDWQGRYNEQFF.